This is a list of T cell receptor beta chains from one sample in a study of T cells in Graves' hyperthyroidism and ophthalmopathy. From the multiplex PCR reads, TCRdb called clonotypes with MiXCR, one entry per CDR3 protein. The sample shows about 130,000 distinct CDR3 sequences, approximately 20% of them seen only once. Material for sequencing was blood. The receptors stem from a woman between 50 and 59 years old with Graves' hyperthyroidism that later progressed to Graves' ophthalmopathy. Both conserved end residues are trimmed from each CDR3. A D gene is named only where the DNA matches it firmly.

-,TRBV20-1,TRBJ1-1,SAKGNTEAF
-,TRBV9,TRBJ2-1,ASSVRPIAASSYNERF
TRBD1,TRBV30,TRBJ2-7,AWKSGTGLYEQY
-,TRBV5-6,TRBJ2-2,ASSYTGLRNTGELF
TRBD2,TRBV20-1,TRBJ2-3,SARSPTSGRADTQY
TRBD1,TRBV6-1,TRBJ1-1,ASSTHRGWTEAF
TRBD2,TRBV18,TRBJ2-7,ASSPTSGRSYEQY
TRBD2,TRBV13,TRBJ2-7,ASSFWTSGTLEQY
TRBD1,TRBV28,TRBJ1-1,ASSLAGTGGRTEAF
-,TRBV11-3,TRBJ1-1,ASSLNVGTEAF
-,TRBV13,TRBJ1-3,ASSLEPKNTIY
-,TRBV7-9,TRBJ1-2,ASSRQGQGYGYT
TRBD2,TRBV6-1,TRBJ2-3,ASSNLAGVGTDTQY
-,TRBV11-2,TRBJ2-7,ASSARAEREQY
-,TRBV6-1,TRBJ2-5,ASRYRVGETQY
-,TRBV30,TRBJ1-3,AWGENIGNTIY
-,TRBV5-1,TRBJ2-1,ASSLARLGAYNEQF
-,TRBV30,TRBJ1-4,AWSAGDRATNEKLF
-,TRBV5-1,TRBJ2-3,ASSKNGGTSTDTQY
-,TRBV2,TRBJ2-7,ASSGQGPLVAGLTSYEQY
TRBD2,TRBV5-1,TRBJ2-7,ASSPGGSLYEQY
-,TRBV12-3/TRBV12-4,TRBJ2-7,ASSLLGTNYEQY
TRBD2,TRBV12-3/TRBV12-4,TRBJ2-1,ASSSRTSGSYNEQF
TRBD2,TRBV27,TRBJ2-7,ASSHSGSYVNEQY
TRBD2,TRBV20-1,TRBJ2-1,SATMGRGGYNEQF
-,TRBV5-1,TRBJ1-1,ASSLDMNTEAF
TRBD2,TRBV4-1,TRBJ2-1,ASSPQLAGSYNEQF
-,TRBV28,TRBJ1-5,ASRLRGGNSNQPQH
-,TRBV3-1,TRBJ1-3,ASSPGSGNTIY
TRBD2,TRBV7-2,TRBJ2-1,ASSSGSGRPRQF
TRBD1,TRBV5-1,TRBJ1-4,ASSLVPGQHNEKLF
TRBD2,TRBV2,TRBJ2-3,ASNPGLAGGSDTQY
-,TRBV7-8,TRBJ2-5,ASSLGLRLEETQY
-,TRBV10-3,TRBJ2-1,AISPGNEQF
-,TRBV29-1,TRBJ1-5,SVGTGSNQPQH
-,TRBV6-1,TRBJ1-4,ASSPWGFNEKLF
TRBD2,TRBV7-9,TRBJ2-1,ASSLRLAGGEQF
-,TRBV7-9,TRBJ1-2,ASSTDSNYGYT
TRBD1,TRBV30,TRBJ1-1,APRDRLMNTEAF
TRBD2,TRBV3-1,TRBJ2-3,ASSQDPGGPTDTQY
-,TRBV20-1,TRBJ2-2,SARSPNTGELF
-,TRBV3-1,TRBJ1-3,ASSQRGGNTIY
-,TRBV2,TRBJ1-2,ASSEGIGNYGYT
-,TRBV11-2,TRBJ2-5,ASSLEAGLQETQY
-,TRBV7-9,TRBJ2-5,ASRLDRAQETQY